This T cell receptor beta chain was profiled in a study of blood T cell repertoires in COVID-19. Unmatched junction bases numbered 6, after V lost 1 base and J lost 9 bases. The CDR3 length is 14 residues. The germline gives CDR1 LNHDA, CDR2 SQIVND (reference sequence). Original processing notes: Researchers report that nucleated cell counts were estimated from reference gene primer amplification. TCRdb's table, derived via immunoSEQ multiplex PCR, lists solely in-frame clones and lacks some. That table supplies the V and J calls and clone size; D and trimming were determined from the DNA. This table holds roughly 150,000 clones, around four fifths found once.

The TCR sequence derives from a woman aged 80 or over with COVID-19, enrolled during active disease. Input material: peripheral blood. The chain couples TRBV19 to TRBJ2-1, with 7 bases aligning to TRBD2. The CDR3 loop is CASSIGTSRGEQFF. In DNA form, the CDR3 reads TGTGCCAGTAGTATAGGGACTAGTAGGGGTGAGCAGTTCTTC. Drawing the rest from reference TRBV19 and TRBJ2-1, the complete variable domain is DGGITQSPKYLFRKEGQNVTLSCEQNLNHDAMYWYRQDPGQGLRLIYYSQIVNDFQKGDIAEGYSVSREKKESFPLTVTSAQKNPTAFYLCASSIGTSRGEQFFGPGTRLTVL.